This TCR beta chain originates from a study of blood T cells in healthy people across ages. Study-wide points: Older individuals had lower TCR beta diversity per million T cells (the decline was roughly linear). Long-lived donors exceeded aged donors in naive CD4+ cells and diversity.

As concerns this clonotype: The antigen is undetermined. The junction departs from germline at one end; a sequencing error may be responsible.

Every donor gave ten milliliters of peripheral blood. CDR3 length equals 14 residues. Together with a sample-barcoded 5' primer, a J-beta primer mix was included in a second PCR lasting roughly 7 to 11 cycles. The authors tagged each cDNA molecule using a template-switch adaptor with 12 random nucleotides. TCRdb re-called the 5' RACE reads with MiXCR, one entry per CDR3 protein. The table has around 900,000 distinct CDR3 sequences, less than 35% seen once. The sample taken for sequencing was blood. The sequence was obtained from a woman at least 80 years old in good health. The chain has TRBV12-3 or TRBV12-4 and TRBJ2-3; D is perhaps TRBD1 (5 bases). The chain's CDR3 is CASSQGLPADMQYF. The CDR3, as DNA: TGTGCCAGCAGCCAGGGATTACCCGCAGATATGCAGTATTTT.